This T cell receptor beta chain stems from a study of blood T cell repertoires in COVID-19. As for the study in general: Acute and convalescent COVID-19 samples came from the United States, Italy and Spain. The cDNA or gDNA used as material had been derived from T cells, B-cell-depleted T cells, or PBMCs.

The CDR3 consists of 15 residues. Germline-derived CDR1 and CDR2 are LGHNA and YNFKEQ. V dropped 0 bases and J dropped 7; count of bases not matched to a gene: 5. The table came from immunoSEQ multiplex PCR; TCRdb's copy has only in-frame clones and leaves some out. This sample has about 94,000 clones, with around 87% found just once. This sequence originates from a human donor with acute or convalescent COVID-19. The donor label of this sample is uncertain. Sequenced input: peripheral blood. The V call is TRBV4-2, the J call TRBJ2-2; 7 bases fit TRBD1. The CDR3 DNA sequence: TGTGCCAGCAGCCAAGAGAAGGGGGCGGTCGGGGAGCTGTTTTTT. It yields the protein CASSQEKGAVGELFF.